The 28 T cell receptor beta chains below all came from one sample that was sequenced in a study of blood T cell repertoires in COVID-19 (dated by TCRdb to between 2020 and 2021). Library prep was done by the immunoSEQ multiplex PCR assay. TCRdb's version of the immuneACCESS table is confined to in-frame rearrangements and falls short of the full clone set. An unresolved V gene accounts for under half of the shortfall where checked; the remainder is of unknown origin. Counted in this sample were about 360,000 clones; around 82% of them appeared once. Around 3% of the sample belongs to the ten largest clones. The specimen sequenced was peripheral blood. Receptors originate from a man aged 25-45 years with active or convalescent COVID-19.

The chain carries TRBV7-2 and TRBJ2-2, with 7 bases lining up with TRBD2. The CDR3 is 14 residues long. Trimming removed 5 bases from V and 7 bases from J; junction bases left unmatched: 7. Germline lookup yields CDR1 SGHTA and CDR2 FQGNSA. CDR3 in DNA: TGTGCCAGCAGCCAAGGCGGGAGTATCGGGGAGCTGTTTTTT. It codes for CASSQGGSIGELFF.

The chain recombines TRBV11-2 with TRBJ1-1; D might be TRBD1 (5 bases). The germline CDR1 and CDR2 sequences are SGHAT and FQNNGV. Trimming removed 1 base at V and 5 bases at J, with 17 bases between. CDR3 length: 16 amino acids. This CDR3 is CASSLVGRARGTEAFF. The CDR3 coding sequence is TGTGCCAGCAGCTTAGTGGGGAGGGCGAGGGGAACTGAAGCTTTCTTT.

Only one count was recorded for this clone. V usage is TRBV10-3 and J usage is TRBJ2-3; the D gene is possibly TRBD2 (6 bases). This CDR3 comprises 14 residues. V lost 2 bases to trimming and J lost 8 bases, with 14 bases between them. Germline V gene sequence: CDR1 ENHRY, CDR2 SYGVKD. This CDR3 reads CAISEGGGSRTQYF. Written as DNA, the CDR3 is TGTGCCATCAGTGAGGGTGGGGGGTCCCGTACGCAGTATTTT.

This clone appeared a single time. The chain carries TRBV11-1 and TRBJ1-2, with TRBD1 matching over 9 bases. From germline, CDR1 is SGHAT and CDR2 FQDESV (reference sequence). J was trimmed by 6 bases and V by 1 base; bases with no gene match: 3. The length of the CDR3 is 14 residues. The CDR3 protein is CASSLVGTGNGYTF. In DNA form, the CDR3 reads TGTGCCAGCAGCTTAGTCGGGACAGGGAATGGCTACACCTTC.

This chain joins TRBV4-3 and TRBJ1-1, with TRBD1 identical over 8 bases. The germline gives CDR1 LGHNA, CDR2 YSLEER. With 5 bases clipped from V and 8 bases from J, the junction kept 10 bases outside the gene matches. The CDR3 is 14 residues long. CDR3 sequence reads: CASSFLDREREAFF. The DNA of the CDR3 is TGCGCCAGCAGCTTTTTGGACAGGGAAAGGGAAGCTTTCTTT.

The rearrangement links TRBV27 to TRBJ1-2, with 8 nucleotides matching TRBD1. Germline trimming cut 2 bases from V and 6 bases from J; bases unmatched to any gene: 11. CDR1 is MNHEY and CDR2 is SMNVEV in the germline V gene (reference sequence). This CDR3 comprises 16 residues. CDR3 nucleotide sequence: TGTGCCAGCAGTTTAGACTTCCTCCAGGGGGCTGATGGCTACACCTTC. Amino acid sequence: CASSLDFLQGADGYTF.

The V and J genes are TRBV4-3 and TRBJ2-2; no reliable D call. This CDR3 has 16 residues. Germline CDR1 reads LGHNA; CDR2 reads YSLEER. Trimming removed 0 bases from V and 7 bases from J, with 15 bases in between. CDR3 amino acids: CASSQEARWVVGELFF. For the CDR3, the DNA is TGCGCCAGCAGCCAAGAGGCGCGGTGGGTGGTCGGGGAGCTGTTTTTT.

The rearrangement joins TRBV30 to TRBJ1-2; D might be TRBD1 (5 bases). CDR1 and CDR2 (germline): GTSNPN, SVGIG (reference sequence). The CDR3 length is 14 residues. Trimming cost V 5 bases and J 3 bases, with 16 bases left between them. The CDR3 loop is CAWDLGGRYYGYTF. The DNA for the CDR3 is TGTGCCTGGGACTTGGGGGGGAGGTACTATGGCTACACCTTC.

This chain joins TRBV18 and TRBJ1-4; D unresolved. Trimming pared 8 bases from V and 4 bases from J, leaving 11 bases between. The germline V gene has CDR1 KGHSH and CDR2 LQKENI. CDR3 length: 13 amino acids. The CDR3 spells CASERESNEKLFF. In DNA, the CDR3 is TGTGCCAGCGAGAGGGAGAGTAATGAAAAACTGTTTTTT.

This chain joins TRBV12-3 or TRBV12-4 and TRBJ1-2; D gene ambiguous. There are 13 residues in the CDR3. The germline V and J ends were trimmed by 3 bases and 4 bases, with 9 bases remaining between them. The CDR3 nucleotides read TGTGCCAGCAGTTTTGGCAGACTCTATGGCTACACCTTC. Translation: CASSFGRLYGYTF.

The chain uses TRBV9 and TRBJ1-1; perhaps TRBD1 as D (5 bases). Germline CDR1 SGDLS, CDR2 YYNGEE. V shed 0 bases and J shed 1 base, with 16 bases lying between them. The CDR3 length is 17 residues. The CDR3 loop reads CASSVAFGGGSNTEAFF. In nucleotides, the CDR3 is TGTGCCAGCAGCGTAGCTTTTGGGGGAGGATCGAACACTGAAGCTTTCTTT.

The genes are TRBV7-3 and TRBJ2-3, with D possibly matching TRBD2 (6 bases). CDR1 and CDR2 from the germline V gene are SGHTA and FQGTGA. Trimming left V 5 bases short and J 5 bases short, with 29 bases between. This CDR3 contains 19 residues. The CDR3 DNA reads as TGTGCCAGCAGCCCCCACCCGCCCCACCTAGCGAATAGAGGAGATACGCAGTATTTT. It codes for CASSPHPPHLANRGDTQYF.

This clone was recorded once. The V and J genes are TRBV7-8 and TRBJ1-6; a possible D gene is TRBD1 (5 bases). This CDR3 has 16 amino acids. Germline assignment: CDR1 SGHVS and CDR2 FQNEAQ. V shed 6 bases and J shed 0 bases, with 12 bases lying between them. The CDR3 DNA sequence: TGTGCCAGCAGTTCGCAGGGAAGCTCCTATAATTCACCCCTCCACTTT. Its translation is CASSSQGSSYNSPLHF. Together with reference TRBV7-8 and TRBJ1-6, the CDR3 gives the full variable domain: GAGVSQSPRYKVAKRGQDVALRCDPISGHVSLFWYQQALGQGPEFLTYFQNEAQLDKSGLPSDRFFAERPEGSVSTLKIQRTQQEDSAVYLCASSSQGSSYNSPLHFGNGTRLTVT.

The rearrangement uses TRBV6-6 and TRBJ1-3, with D perhaps matching TRBD1 (5 bases). With 2 bases removed from V and 6 bases from J, the gap between germline ends came to 8 bases. The CDR3 has 13 amino acids. Germline lookup yields CDR1 MNHNY and CDR2 SVGAGI (reference sequence). The CDR3 loop is CASSYPQENTIYF. CDR3 nucleotide sequence: TGTGCCAGCAGTTACCCACAGGAAAACACCATATATTTT.

There are a few counts of this clone. This sequence joins TRBV7-2 and TRBJ2-7, with D tentatively TRBD1 (6 bases). The CDR3 totals 15 residues. From germline, CDR1 is SGHTA and CDR2 FQGNSA. Trimming left V 1 base short and J 4 bases short, with 14 bases between. CDR3 region: CASSLVTRGGYEQYF. In DNA, the CDR3 is TGTGCCAGCAGCTTAGTCACGCGAGGGGGATACGAGCAGTACTTC. Filled out from reference TRBV7-2 and TRBJ2-7, the complete variable domain reads GAGVSQSPSNKVTEKGKDVELRCDPISGHTALYWYRQSLGQGLEFLIYFQGNSAPDKSGLPSDRFSAERTGGSVSTLTIQRTQQEDSAVYLCASSLVTRGGYEQYFGPGTRLTVT.

This clone has only one observation. The chain uses TRBV4-1 and TRBJ2-3; D possibly corresponds to TRBD2 (7 bases). Per germline, CDR1 MGHRA and CDR2 YSYEKL. The V end lost 3 bases, the J end lost 5 bases, and 15 bases lay between the germline ends. The CDR3 has 15 amino acids. CDR3 amino acids: CASSQSGGQGDTQYF. CDR3 sequence (DNA): TGCGCCAGCAGCCAGTCCGGGGGGCAGGGAGATACGCAGTATTTT.

This clone was picked up a small number of times. V and J are TRBV10-2 and TRBJ1-5; no clear D. The CDR3 is 14 amino acids. CDR1 is WSHSY and CDR2 is SAAADI in the germline V gene. V lost 6 bases to trimming and J lost 2 bases, with 11 bases between them. CDR3 in DNA: TGCGCCAGCAGCCCGGTGGCGGGCAATCAGCCCCAGCATTTT. Translated: CASSPVAGNQPQHF.

The chain employs TRBV4-1 and TRBJ2-7, with 8 bases matching TRBD2. CDR1 and CDR2 from the germline V gene are MGHRA and YSYEKL. CDR3 length equals 17 residues. Germline trimming cut 0 bases from V and 0 bases from J; bases unmatched to any gene: 7. The DNA for the CDR3 is TGCGCCAGCAGCCAAGATCGGGGGGGGACGTACTCCTACGAGCAGTACTTC. Protein: CASSQDRGGTYSYEQYF.

V usage is TRBV10-3 and J usage is TRBJ2-2; 12 nucleotides line up with TRBD1. The CDR3 has 14 amino acids. V was clipped by 7 bases and J by 7 bases; unmatched bases: 4. Per the germline V gene, CDR1 is ENHRY and CDR2 is SYGVKD. CDR3 in amino acids: CAIKGTGGDGELFF. As DNA, the CDR3 is TGTGCCATCAAGGGGACAGGGGGCGACGGGGAGCTGTTTTTT.

The chain couples TRBV11-3 to TRBJ2-3; no firm D call. This CDR3 is 12 amino acids long. The germline CDR1 and CDR2 sequences are SGHNT and YENEEA. The V gene lost 5 bases and the J gene lost 3 bases, with 6 bases spanning the gap. The chain's CDR3 is CASSPGTDTQYF. The CDR3 coding sequence is TGTGCCAGCAGCCCAGGAACAGATACGCAGTATTTT.

The chain joins TRBV6-6 to TRBJ1-4; no clear D gene. The V end lost 6 bases, the J end lost 6 bases, and 17 bases lay between the germline ends. Looked up from germline, CDR1 is MNHNY and CDR2 is SVGAGI (reference sequence). This CDR3 is built from 15 residues. The CDR3 is CASSYNTDMDEKLFF. The CDR3 nucleotides read TGTGCCAGCAGCTATAACACCGACATGGATGAAAAACTGTTTTTT.

V is TRBV7-8 and J is TRBJ2-7; 7 bases line up with TRBD1. J was trimmed by 2 bases and V by 5 bases; bases with no gene match: 12. Germline-derived CDR1 and CDR2 are SGHVS and FQNEAQ. The CDR3 has 16 residues. The CDR3 protein is CASSPRGQFPAYEQYF. CDR3 coding DNA: TGTGCCAGCAGCCCTAGGGGACAGTTTCCCGCCTACGAGCAGTACTTC. The variable domain in full, completed from reference TRBV7-8 and TRBJ2-7, reads GAGVSQSPRYKVAKRGQDVALRCDPISGHVSLFWYQQALGQGPEFLTYFQNEAQLDKSGLPSDRFFAERPEGSVSTLKIQRTQQEDSAVYLCASSPRGQFPAYEQYFGPGTRLTVT.

V is TRBV15 and J is TRBJ2-3, with TRBD2 matching 9 bases. This CDR3 contains 17 residues. Germline trimming cut 0 bases from V and 4 bases from J; bases unmatched to any gene: 8. Germline CDR1 LNHNV, CDR2 YYDKDF (reference sequence). The CDR3, as DNA: TGTGCCACCAGCAGAGATCTGGCTGGCGGGAGGGCAGATACGCAGTATTTT. It encodes CATSRDLAGGRADTQYF.

Concerning this clone itself: No DNA is shown, since the ends of the CDR3 on it are uncertain; the CDR3 is the one TCRdb lists. The chain couples TRBV11-3 to TRBJ1-1; TRBD1, as called in the table, went unchecked against the DNA. The CDR3 adds up to 15 amino acids, both ends counted. Germline loops: CDR1 SGHNT, CDR2 YENEEA. The chain's CDR3 is CASSPDFGTGILVFF.

The chain couples TRBV6-5 to TRBJ1-5, with a possible D match to TRBD1 (6 bases). V was trimmed by 2 bases and J by 8 bases, leaving 16 bases between them. CDR1 is MNHEY and CDR2 is SVGAGI in the germline V gene. CDR3 size: 15 residues. The CDR3 here is CASSYQQGAGEPQHF. The CDR3 nucleotides read TGTGCCAGCAGTTACCAACAGGGCGCTGGGGAGCCCCAGCATTTT.

Here the CDR3 reads CASGEGVGNYGYTF. The CDR3 nucleotides read TGTGCCTCCGGGGAGGGGGTAGGAAACTATGGCTACACCTTC. The gene calls are TRBV5-4 and TRBJ1-2, with D tentatively TRBD1 (6 bases). The CDR3 is made up of 14 amino acids. Trimming pared 10 bases from V and 2 bases from J, leaving 18 bases between. CDR1 SGHNT and CDR2 YYREEE come from the germline V gene (reference sequence).

This chain links TRBV30 with TRBJ1-2; D not certain. Germline V gene sequence: CDR1 GTSNPN, CDR2 SVGIG (reference sequence). Trimming removed 4 bases at V and 4 bases at J, with 10 bases between. The CDR3 is made up of 12 amino acids. The CDR3 coding sequence is TGTGCCTGGAAGTCGGAGGGCTATGGCTACACCTTC. Translated: CAWKSEGYGYTF.

This rearrangement joins TRBV11-3 to TRBJ2-3; 9 bases are shared with TRBD2. The trim removed 3 bases at V and 6 bases at J, leaving 10 bases unmatched. The CDR3 is 16 residues long. Germline loops: CDR1 SGHNT, CDR2 YENEEA. CDR3 protein: CASSFSRAGGRDTQYF. The CDR3 nucleotides read TGTGCCAGCAGCTTCTCTCGAGCGGGGGGCCGCGATACGCAGTATTTT. The full variable domain, in which reference TRBV11-3 and TRBJ2-3 provide the parts outside the CDR3, is EAGVVQSPRYKIIEKKQPVAFWCNPISGHNTLYWYLQNLGQGPELLIRYENEEAVDDSQLPKDRFSAERLKGVDSTLKIQPAELGDSAVYLCASSFSRAGGRDTQYFGPGTRLTVL.